The clone carrying this TCR beta chain was found a few times. CDR3 length: 17 residues. The junction had 11 bases not matched to a gene; V was cut back by 2 bases and J by 2 bases. Germline CDR1 and CDR2: MDHEN and SYDVKM. The sample is drawn from a study of blood T cell repertoires in COVID-19. Overall study: Samples came from the United States, Italy and Spain, spanning acute and convalescent COVID-19.

The authors' processing: Reference gene primer amplification in the assay estimated nucleated cell counts. Repertoires were generated with immunoSEQ multiplex PCR, while TCRdb's copy carries only in-frame clones and drops some. V and J calls plus clone size are reproduced from that table; the DNA served to infer D and trimming. The sample holds around 330,000 clones, 88% seen once. This chain joins TRBV28 and TRBJ1-1; 7 bases match TRBD1. Sequencing was performed on peripheral blood. The clonotype was recovered from a woman between 50 and 59 years old with active or convalescent COVID-19. This CDR3 reads CASSLRQGQMGNTEAFF. The DNA of the CDR3 is TGTGCCAGCAGTTTAAGGCAGGGACAGATGGGTAACACTGAAGCTTTCTTT.